This T cell receptor beta chain was profiled in a study of OX40 agonist ivuxolimab in advanced cancers. Study overall: People in dose escalation had one of these cancers: hepatocellular carcinoma, melanoma, renal cell or head and neck cancer.

CDR3 length: 16 residues. With 0 bases removed from V and 5 bases from J, the gap between germline ends came to 16 bases. The V gene's germline CDR1 is MGHRA and CDR2 YSYEKL. Repertoires were generated with immunoSEQ multiplex PCR, while TCRdb's copy carries only in-frame clones and drops some. The data contain about 28,000 clones, roughly 87% of them seen just once; the ten biggest clones take up approximately 14%. The sequence came from an adult with an advanced solid tumor such as melanoma, head and neck, liver or kidney cancer. Source: CD4+ or CD8+ T cells sorted from blood, taken in a trial of the OX40 agonist ivuxolimab. V usage is TRBV4-1 and J usage is TRBJ2-5; TRBD2 is a possible D gene (5 bases). The CDR3 DNA sequence: TGCGCCAGCAGCCAAGAATTTGCGGGCTTCGGGGAGACCCAGTACTTC. As protein: CASSQEFAGFGETQYF.